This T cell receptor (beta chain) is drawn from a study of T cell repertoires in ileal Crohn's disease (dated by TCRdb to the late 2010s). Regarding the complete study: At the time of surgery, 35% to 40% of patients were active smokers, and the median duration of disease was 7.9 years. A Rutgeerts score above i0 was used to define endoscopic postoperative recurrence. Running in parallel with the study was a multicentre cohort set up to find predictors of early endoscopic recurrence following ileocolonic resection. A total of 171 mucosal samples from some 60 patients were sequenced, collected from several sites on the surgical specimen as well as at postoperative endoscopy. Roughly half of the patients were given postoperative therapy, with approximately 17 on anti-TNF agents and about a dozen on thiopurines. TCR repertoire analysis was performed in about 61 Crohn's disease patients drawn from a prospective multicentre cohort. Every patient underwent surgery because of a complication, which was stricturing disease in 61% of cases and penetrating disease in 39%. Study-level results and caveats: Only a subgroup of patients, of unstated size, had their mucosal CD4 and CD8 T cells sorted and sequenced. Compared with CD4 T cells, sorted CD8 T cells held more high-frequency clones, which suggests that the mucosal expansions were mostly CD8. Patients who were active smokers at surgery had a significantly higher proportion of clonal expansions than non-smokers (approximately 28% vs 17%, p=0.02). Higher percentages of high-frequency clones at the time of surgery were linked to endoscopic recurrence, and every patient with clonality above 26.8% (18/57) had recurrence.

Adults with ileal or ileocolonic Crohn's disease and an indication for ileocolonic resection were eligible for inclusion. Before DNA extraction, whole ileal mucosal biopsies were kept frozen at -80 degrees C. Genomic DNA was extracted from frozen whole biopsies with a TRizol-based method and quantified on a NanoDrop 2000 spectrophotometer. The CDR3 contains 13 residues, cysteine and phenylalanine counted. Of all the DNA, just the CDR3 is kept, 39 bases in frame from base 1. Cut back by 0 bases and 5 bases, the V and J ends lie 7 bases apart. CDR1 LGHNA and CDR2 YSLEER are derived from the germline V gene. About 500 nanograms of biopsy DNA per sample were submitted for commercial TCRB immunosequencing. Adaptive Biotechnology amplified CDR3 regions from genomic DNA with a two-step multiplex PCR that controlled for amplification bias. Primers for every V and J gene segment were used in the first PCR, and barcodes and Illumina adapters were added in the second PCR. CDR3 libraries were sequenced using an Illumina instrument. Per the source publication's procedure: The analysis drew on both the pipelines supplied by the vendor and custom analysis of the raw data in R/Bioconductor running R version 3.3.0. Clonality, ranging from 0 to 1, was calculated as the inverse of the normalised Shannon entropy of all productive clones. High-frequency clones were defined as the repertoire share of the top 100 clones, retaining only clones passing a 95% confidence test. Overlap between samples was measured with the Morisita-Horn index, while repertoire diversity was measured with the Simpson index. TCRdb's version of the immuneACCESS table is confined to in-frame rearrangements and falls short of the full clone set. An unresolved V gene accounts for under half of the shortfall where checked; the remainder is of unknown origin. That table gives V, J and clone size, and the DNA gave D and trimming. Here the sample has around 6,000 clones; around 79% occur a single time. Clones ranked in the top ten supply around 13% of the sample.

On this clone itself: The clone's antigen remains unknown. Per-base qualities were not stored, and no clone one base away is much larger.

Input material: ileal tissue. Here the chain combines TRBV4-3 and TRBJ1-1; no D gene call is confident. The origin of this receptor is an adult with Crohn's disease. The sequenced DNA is TGCGCCAGCAGCCAAGATACCCGGACTGAAGCTTTCTTT. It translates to CASSQDTRTEAFF.